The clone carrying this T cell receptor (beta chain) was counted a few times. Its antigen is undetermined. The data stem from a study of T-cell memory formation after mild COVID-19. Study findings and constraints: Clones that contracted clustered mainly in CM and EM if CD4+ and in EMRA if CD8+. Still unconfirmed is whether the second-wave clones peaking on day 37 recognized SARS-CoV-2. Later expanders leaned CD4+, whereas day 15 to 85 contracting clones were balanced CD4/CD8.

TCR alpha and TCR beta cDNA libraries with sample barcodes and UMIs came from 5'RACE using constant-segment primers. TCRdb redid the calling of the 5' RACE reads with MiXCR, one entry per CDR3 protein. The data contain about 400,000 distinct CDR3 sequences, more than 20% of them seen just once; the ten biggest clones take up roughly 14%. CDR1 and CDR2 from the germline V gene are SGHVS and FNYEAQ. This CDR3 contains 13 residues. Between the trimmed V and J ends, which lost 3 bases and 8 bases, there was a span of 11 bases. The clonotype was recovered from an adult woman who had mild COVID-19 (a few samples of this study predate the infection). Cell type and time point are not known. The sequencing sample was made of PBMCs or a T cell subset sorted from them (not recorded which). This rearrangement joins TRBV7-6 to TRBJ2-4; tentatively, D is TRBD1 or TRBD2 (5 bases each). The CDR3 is CASSLGERYIQYF. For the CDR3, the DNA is TGTGCCAGCAGCTTGGGGGAGAGATACATTCAGTACTTC.